This record concerns one T cell receptor (beta chain) sequence. Original data processing: Reference gene primer amplification gave nucleated cell count estimates. Sequencing used immunoSEQ multiplex PCR; TCRdb keeps in-frame clones, though not all of them. D and trimming come from the DNA, and the V and J calls and clone size come from that table. The sample consists of about 140,000 clones, roughly 85% of them appearing once. CDR3 length: 13 residues. J was trimmed by 6 bases and V by 4 bases; bases with no gene match: 6. Germline V gene data show CDR1 as SGDLS and CDR2 as YYNGEE. This record comes from a study of blood T cell repertoires in COVID-19. As for the study in general: Acute and convalescent COVID-19 specimens originated in the United States, Italy and Spain. T cells, B-cell-depleted T cells, or PBMCs supplied cDNA or gDNA.

The chain carries TRBV9 and TRBJ1-2, with 7 bases identical to TRBD1. Sequencing was performed on peripheral blood. The TCR was taken from a man in his sixties with acute or convalescent COVID-19. The CDR3 DNA is TGTGCCAGCAGCCCTATAGGGGGCGATGGCTACACCTTC. It codes for CASSPIGGDGYTF.